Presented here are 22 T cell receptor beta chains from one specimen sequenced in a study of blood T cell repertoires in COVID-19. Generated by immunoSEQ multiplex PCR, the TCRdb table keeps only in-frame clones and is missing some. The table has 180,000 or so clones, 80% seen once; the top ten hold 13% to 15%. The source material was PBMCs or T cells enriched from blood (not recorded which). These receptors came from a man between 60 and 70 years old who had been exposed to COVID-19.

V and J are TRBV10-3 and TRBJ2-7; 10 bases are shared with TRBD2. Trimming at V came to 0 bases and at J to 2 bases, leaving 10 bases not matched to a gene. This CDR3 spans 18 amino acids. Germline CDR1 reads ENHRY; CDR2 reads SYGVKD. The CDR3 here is CAISESLRGTSVTYEQYF. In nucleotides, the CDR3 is TGTGCCATCAGTGAGTCGCTACGGGGGACTAGCGTAACCTACGAGCAGTACTTC.

CDR3 loop: CASSREASSGNTIYF. CDR3 nucleotides: TGTGCCAGCAGTCGGGAGGCCAGCTCTGGAAACACCATATATTTT. The chain has TRBV4-2 and TRBJ1-3; unclear D gene. The CDR3 loop spans 15 amino acids. Germline CDR1 LGHNA, CDR2 YNFKEQ. Trimming took 6 bases from V and 0 from J, leaving 12 bases between them.

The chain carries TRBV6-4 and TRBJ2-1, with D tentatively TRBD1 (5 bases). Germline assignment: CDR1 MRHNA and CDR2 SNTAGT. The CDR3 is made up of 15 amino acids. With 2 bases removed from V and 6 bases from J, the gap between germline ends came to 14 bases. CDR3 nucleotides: TGTGCCAGCAGTGACCAGGCAGGGTTGAGCAATGAGCAGTTCTTC. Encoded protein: CASSDQAGLSNEQFF.

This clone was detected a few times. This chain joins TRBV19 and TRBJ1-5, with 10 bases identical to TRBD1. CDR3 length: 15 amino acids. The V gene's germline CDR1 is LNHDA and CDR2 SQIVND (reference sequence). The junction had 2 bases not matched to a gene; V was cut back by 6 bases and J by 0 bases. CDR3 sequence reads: CASRGTGVSNQPQHF. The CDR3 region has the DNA TGTGCCAGTAGGGGGACAGGGGTTAGCAATCAGCCCCAGCATTTT.

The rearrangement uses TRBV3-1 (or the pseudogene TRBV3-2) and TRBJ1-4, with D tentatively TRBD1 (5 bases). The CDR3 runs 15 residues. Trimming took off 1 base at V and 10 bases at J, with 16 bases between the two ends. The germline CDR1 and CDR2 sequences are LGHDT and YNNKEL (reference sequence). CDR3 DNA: TGTGCCAGCAGCCAAGGGGGAGGGGCCCAGGGAAAACTGTTTTTT. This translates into CASSQGGGAQGKLFF.

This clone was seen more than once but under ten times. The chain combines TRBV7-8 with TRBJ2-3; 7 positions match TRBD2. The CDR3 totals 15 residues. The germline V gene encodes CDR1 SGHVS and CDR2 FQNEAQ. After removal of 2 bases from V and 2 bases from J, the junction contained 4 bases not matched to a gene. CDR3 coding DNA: TGTGCCAGCAGCTTATCCCTAGCGGCCACAGATACGCAGTATTTT. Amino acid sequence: CASSLSLAATDTQYF.

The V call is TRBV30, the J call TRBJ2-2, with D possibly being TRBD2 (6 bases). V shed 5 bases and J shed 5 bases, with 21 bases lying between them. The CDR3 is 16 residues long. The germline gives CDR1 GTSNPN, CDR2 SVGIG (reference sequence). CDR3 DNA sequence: TGTGCCTGGGGGGTCGCAGCGGGCGTGAGTACCGGGGAGCTGTTTTTT. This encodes CAWGVAAGVSTGELFF.

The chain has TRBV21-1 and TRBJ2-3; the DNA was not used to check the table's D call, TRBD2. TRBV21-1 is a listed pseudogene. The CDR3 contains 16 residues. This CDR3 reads CASSNFLAGGTDTQYF. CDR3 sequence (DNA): TGTGCCAGCAGCAATTTCCTAGCGGGAGGCACAGATACGCAGTATTTT.

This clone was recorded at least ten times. CDR3 sequence reads: CAISEQRQGNYGYTF. The CDR3 DNA sequence: TGTGCCATCAGTGAGCAGAGACAGGGGAACTATGGCTACACCTTC. The chain joins TRBV10-3 to TRBJ1-2, with 8 nucleotides matching TRBD1. In germline, CDR1 is ENHRY, CDR2 SYGVKD. The CDR3 runs 15 residues. The V segment lost 2 bases and the J segment 2 bases; nucleotides outside the gene matches: 4.

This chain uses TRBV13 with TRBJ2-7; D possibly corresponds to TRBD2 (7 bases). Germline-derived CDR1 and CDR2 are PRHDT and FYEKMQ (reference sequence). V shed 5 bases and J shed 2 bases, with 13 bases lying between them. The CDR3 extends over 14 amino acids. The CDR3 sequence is CASSPRGGAYEQYF. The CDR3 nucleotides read TGTGCCAGCAGCCCCCGAGGGGGGGCCTACGAGCAGTACTTC.

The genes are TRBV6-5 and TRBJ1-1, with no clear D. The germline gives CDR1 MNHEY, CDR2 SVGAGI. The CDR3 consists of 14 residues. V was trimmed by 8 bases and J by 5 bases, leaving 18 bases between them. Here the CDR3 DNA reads TGTGCCAGCCCTAGTGAACCGGCCCTAACTGAAGCTTTCTTT. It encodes CASPSEPALTEAFF.

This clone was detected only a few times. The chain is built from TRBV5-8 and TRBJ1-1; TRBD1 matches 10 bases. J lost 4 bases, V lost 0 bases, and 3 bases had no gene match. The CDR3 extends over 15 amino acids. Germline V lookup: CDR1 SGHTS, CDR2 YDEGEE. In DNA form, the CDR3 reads TGTGCCAGCAGCTTGGGGGACAGGGGAAGCACTGAAGCTTTCTTT. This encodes CASSLGDRGSTEAFF.

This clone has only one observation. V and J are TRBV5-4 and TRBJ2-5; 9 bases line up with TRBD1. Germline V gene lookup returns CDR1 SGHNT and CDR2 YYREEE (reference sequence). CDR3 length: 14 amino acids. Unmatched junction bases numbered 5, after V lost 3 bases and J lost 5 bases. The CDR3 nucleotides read TGTGCCAGCAGCTCCGGGACAGGGTTGGAGACCCAGTACTTC. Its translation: CASSSGTGLETQYF.

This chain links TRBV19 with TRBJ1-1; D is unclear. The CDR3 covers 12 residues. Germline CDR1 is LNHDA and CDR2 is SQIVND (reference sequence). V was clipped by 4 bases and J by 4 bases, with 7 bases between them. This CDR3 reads CASSNALTEAFF. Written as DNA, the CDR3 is TGTGCCAGTAGTAACGCACTCACTGAAGCTTTCTTT.

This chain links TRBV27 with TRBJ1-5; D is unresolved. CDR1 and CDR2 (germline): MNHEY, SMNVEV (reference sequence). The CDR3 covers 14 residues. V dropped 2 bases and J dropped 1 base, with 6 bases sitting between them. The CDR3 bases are TGTGCCAGCAGTTTAGGAGGGAGCAATCAGCCCCAGCATTTT. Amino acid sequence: CASSLGGSNQPQHF.

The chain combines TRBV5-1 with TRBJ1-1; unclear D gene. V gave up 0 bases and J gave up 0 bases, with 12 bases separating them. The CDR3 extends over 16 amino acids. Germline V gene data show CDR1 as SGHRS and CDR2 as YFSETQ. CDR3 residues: CASSLGFAVMNTEAFF. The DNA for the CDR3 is TGCGCCAGCAGCTTGGGATTCGCGGTTATGAACACTGAAGCTTTCTTT.

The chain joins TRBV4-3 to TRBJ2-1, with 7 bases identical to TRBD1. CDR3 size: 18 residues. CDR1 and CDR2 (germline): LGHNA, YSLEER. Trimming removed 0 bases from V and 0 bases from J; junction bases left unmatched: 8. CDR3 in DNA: TGCGCCAGCAGCCAAGATCGGACAGGAGCTATCTCCTACAATGAGCAGTTCTTC. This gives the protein CASSQDRTGAISYNEQFF.

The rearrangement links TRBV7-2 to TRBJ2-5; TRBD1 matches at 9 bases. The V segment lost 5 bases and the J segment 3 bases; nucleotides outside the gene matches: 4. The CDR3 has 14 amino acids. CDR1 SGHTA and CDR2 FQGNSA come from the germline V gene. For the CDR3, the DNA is TGTGCCAGCAGCGTGCGGACAGGGGAAGAGACCCAGTACTTC. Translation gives CASSVRTGEETQYF.

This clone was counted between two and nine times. CDR3 sequence reads: CASSHTGSNRGQPQHF. Written as DNA, the CDR3 is TGTGCCAGCAGCCACACAGGGTCGAACCGAGGACAGCCCCAGCATTTT. The chain is built from TRBV5-6 and TRBJ1-5, with a weak D call TRBD1 (6 bases). There are 16 residues in the CDR3. The germline CDR1 and CDR2 sequences are SGHDT and YYEEEE. V gave up 4 bases and J gave up 7 bases, with 21 bases separating them. Complete variable domain (other parts from reference TRBV5-6 and TRBJ1-5): DAGVTQSPTHLIKTRGQQVTLRCSPKSGHDTVSWYQQALGQGPQFIFQYYEEEERQRGNFPDRFSGHQFPNYSSELNVNALLLGDSALYLCASSHTGSNRGQPQHFGDGTRLSIL.

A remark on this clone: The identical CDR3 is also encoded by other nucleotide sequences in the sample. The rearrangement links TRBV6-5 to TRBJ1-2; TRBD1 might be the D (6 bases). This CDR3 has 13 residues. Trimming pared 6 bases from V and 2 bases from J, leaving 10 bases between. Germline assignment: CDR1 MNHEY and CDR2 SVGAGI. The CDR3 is CASSLTGNYGYTF. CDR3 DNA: TGTGCCAGCAGCCTAACAGGGAACTATGGCTACACCTTC.

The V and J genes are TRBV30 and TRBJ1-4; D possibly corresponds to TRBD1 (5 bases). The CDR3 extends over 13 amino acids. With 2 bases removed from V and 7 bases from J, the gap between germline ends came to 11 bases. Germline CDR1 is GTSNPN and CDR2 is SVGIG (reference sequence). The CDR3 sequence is CAWSWGVSEKLFF. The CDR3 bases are TGTGCCTGGAGTTGGGGGGTCAGTGAAAAACTGTTTTTT.

The DNA of the CDR3 is TGTGCCAGCAGCTCCCAACAGGGTTACACTGAAGCTTTCTTT. Its translation is CASSSQQGYTEAFF. The chain joins TRBV5-4 to TRBJ1-1; tentatively, D is TRBD1 (6 bases). The CDR3 consists of 14 residues. V lost 3 bases, J lost 3 bases, and 12 bases lay in between. Germline loops: CDR1 SGHNT, CDR2 YYREEE (reference sequence).